This T cell receptor (beta chain) is drawn from a study of shared clonotypes between healthy human individuals. Germline CDR1 and CDR2: SGHRS and YFSETQ. The V end was cut by 6 bases, the J end by 0 bases, with 12 bases between. CDR3 length: 14 amino acids. Findings and caveats of the study: Among donors, the sharing of clonotypes was expected to be influenced by sequencing depth. Sorted-subset sequencing was shown by rarefaction to be incomplete despite large depth.

Remarks on this clone: The target antigen is unknown.

Partitioning of CD4+ cells yielded a CD45RA+ naive subset and a CD45RA-negative memory subset. This table comes from immunoSEQ multiplex PCR, and its TCRdb copy is limited to in-frame clones, with some not included. Of more than 1,200,000 clones in the sample, approximately 98.5% are singletons; the top ten hold around 0.33%. The V and J genes are TRBV5-1 and TRBJ1-1, with a possible D match to TRBD1 (5 bases). This sequence originates from a young man in good health. Material for sequencing was naive CD4+ T cells sorted from blood. Noted subset: CD45RA+ positively selected. The CDR3 sequence: CASNPGGMNTEAFF. The CDR3, as DNA: TGCGCCAGCAACCCCGGGGGGATGAACACTGAAGCTTTCTTT. Full variable domain (rest looked up from reference TRBV5-1 and TRBJ1-1): KAGVTQTPRYLIKTRGQQVTLSCSPISGHRSVSWYQQTPGQGLQFLFEYFSETQRNKGNFPGRFSGRQFSNSRSEMNVSTLELGDSALYLCASNPGGMNTEAFFGQGTRLTVV.